The next 17 T cell receptor beta chains were all read from a single sample in a study of blood T cells in healthy people across ages. Using a J-beta primer mix together with a sample-barcoded 5' primer, a second PCR was run for about 6 to 11 cycles. From the 5' RACE reads, TCRdb called clonotypes with MiXCR, one entry per CDR3 protein. The sample holds about 750,000 distinct CDR3 sequences; roughly 53% are singletons and the top ten take approximately 40%. The sample was blood. The source of these receptors is a man older than 75 in good health.

The CDR3 sequence is CSAQKASSAYNEQFF. The CDR3 DNA reads as TGCAGTGCCCAGAAGGCGAGCTCCGCCTACAATGAGCAGTTCTTC. The chain has TRBV20-1 and TRBJ2-1; D ambiguous. Trimming cost V 6 bases and J 2 bases, with 17 bases left between them. The CDR3 is made up of 15 amino acids. CDR1 and CDR2 from the germline V gene are DFQATT and SNEGSKA (reference sequence).

This clonotype was observed once. The chain uses TRBV28 and TRBJ2-5; no definite D call. V was clipped by 6 bases and J by 3 bases, with 11 bases between them. Per germline, CDR1 MDHEN and CDR2 SYDVKM. This CDR3 has 13 residues. In DNA, the CDR3 is TGTGCCAGCAGAGTCTGGCTTGAAGAGACCCAGTACTTC. It specifies CASRVWLEETQYF.

V is TRBV29-1 and J is TRBJ1-2, with a tentative D call TRBD1 (6 bases). V was shortened by 7 bases and J by 8 bases, with 17 bases between the two germline ends. The CDR3 extends over 12 amino acids. The germline V gene encodes CDR1 SQVTM and CDR2 ANQGSEA. DNA for the CDR3: TGCAGCGCAAGTACAGGGAACTGCGGCTACACCTTC. It encodes CSASTGNCGYTF.

In this sample, this clonotype turned up many times. V usage is TRBV29-1 and J usage is TRBJ2-6; D gene ambiguous. The germline V gene encodes CDR1 SQVTM and CDR2 ANQGSEA. The ends were cut back, 3 bases at V and 2 bases at J, with 5 bases in the middle. The CDR3 runs to 13 residues. In DNA, the CDR3 is TGCAGCGTTGATCCCACTGGGGCCAACGTCCTGACTTTC. It encodes CSVDPTGANVLTF.

The rearrangement links TRBV20-1 to TRBJ1-2; a weak D match, TRBD1 (6 bases). Germline CDR1 and CDR2: DFQATT and SNEGSKA (reference sequence). The CDR3 is made up of 15 amino acids. The V end lost 3 bases, the J end lost 5 bases, and 19 bases lay between the germline ends. CDR3 residues: CSASSGDSRGYGYTF. The CDR3 DNA reads as TGCAGTGCTAGCTCCGGAGATTCAAGGGGGTATGGCTACACCTTC.

The CDR3 coding sequence is TGTGCCAGCACCGGGGACAGGGGCGACTTTAACTATGGCTACACCTTC. Protein product: CASTGDRGDFNYGYTF. This chain connects TRBV2 to TRBJ1-2; 10 bases align to TRBD1. V lost 7 bases to trimming and J lost 1 base; unmatched junction nucleotides: 9. Per germline, CDR1 SNHLY and CDR2 FYNNEI. This CDR3 spans 16 amino acids.

The chain joins TRBV11-2 to TRBJ2-7; D might be TRBD1 (7 bases). Trimming pared 5 bases from V and 5 bases from J, leaving 13 bases between. The CDR3 consists of 13 residues. Per the germline V gene, CDR1 is SGHAT and CDR2 is FQNNGV. CDR3 loop: CASSPDREDEQYF. The DNA for the CDR3 is TGTGCCAGCAGCCCAGACAGGGAGGACGAGCAGTACTTC.

The gene calls are TRBV3-1 and TRBJ1-2; no reliable D call. V was trimmed by 1 base and J by 8 bases, leaving 14 bases between them. There are 14 residues in the CDR3. CDR1 and CDR2 from the germline V gene are LGHDT and YNNKEL (reference sequence). CDR3 nucleotides: TGTGCCAGCAGCCAAGCAGGAGAATTGGGCGGCTACACCTTC. It translates to CASSQAGELGGYTF.

This clonotype was observed a handful of times. The V and J genes are TRBV2 and TRBJ1-5; D gene uncertain. This CDR3 has 15 amino acids. Germline lookup yields CDR1 SNHLY and CDR2 FYNNEI. V was clipped by 4 bases and J by 2 bases, with 12 bases between them. The CDR3 DNA is TGTGCCAGCAGTGGGACCCGGGGTGGCAATCAGCCCCAGCATTTT. Its protein product is CASSGTRGGNQPQHF.

This chain uses TRBV12-3 or TRBV12-4 with TRBJ1-1; D is perhaps TRBD1 (5 bases). V was clipped by 3 bases and J by 7 bases, with 12 bases between them. The CDR3 is 13 amino acids. As DNA, the CDR3 is TGTGCCAGCAGTTTCCAACGGGGCGGTGAAGCTTTCTTT. Its protein is CASSFQRGGEAFF.

This sequence joins TRBV12-3 or TRBV12-4 and TRBJ2-7; the match to TRBD1 covers 7 bases. After removal of 6 bases from V and 4 bases from J, the junction contained 9 bases not matched to a gene. The CDR3 extends over 14 amino acids. In DNA form, the CDR3 reads TGTGCCAGCAGCCAAGGGGGCCAATTTTACGAGCAGTACTTC. Protein: CASSQGGQFYEQYF.

The chain recombines TRBV11-1 with TRBJ1-1; D uncertain. Germline V gene data show CDR1 as SGHAT and CDR2 as FQDESV (reference sequence). Trimming took 4 bases from V and 3 from J, leaving 18 bases between them. The CDR3 spans 16 residues. The CDR3 is CASSSRAVARDTEAFF. CDR3 DNA sequence: TGTGCCAGCAGCTCAAGGGCAGTGGCTCGGGACACTGAAGCTTTCTTT.

The chain is built from TRBV28 and TRBJ1-2, with D possibly TRBD1 on 5 matching bases. V lost 6 bases to trimming and J lost 6 bases, with 17 bases between them. This CDR3 is built from 14 residues. Germline CDR1 is MDHEN and CDR2 is SYDVKM. The CDR3 here is CASSRIDRVNGYTF. As DNA, the CDR3 is TGTGCCAGCAGCCGGATAGACAGAGTGAATGGCTACACCTTC.

J is TRBJ1-5 and V is TRBV20-1; 8 nucleotides line up with TRBD1. V lost 2 bases, J lost 6 bases, and 9 bases stayed unmatched. Germline CDR1 DFQATT, CDR2 SNEGSKA (reference sequence). This CDR3 is built from 15 residues. This chain's CDR3 is CSARPPTGVGQPQHF. The CDR3 bases are TGCAGTGCTAGACCACCGACAGGGGTGGGTCAGCCCCAGCATTTT.

This sequence joins TRBV12-3 or TRBV12-4 and TRBJ1-6; tentatively, D is TRBD1 (6 bases). V was pared by 7 bases and J by 14 bases, with 27 bases between. This CDR3 is 16 amino acids long. Written as DNA, the CDR3 is TGTGCCAGCACCAGGTCGGGGGGATACAGGGCTGTGGCCCTCCACTTT. As protein: CASTRSGGYRAVALHF.

The chain recombines TRBV5-4 with TRBJ2-2; 9 bases are a match to TRBD1. This CDR3 region has 16 residues. Germline V lookup: CDR1 SGHNT, CDR2 YYREEE (reference sequence). The V gene end was trimmed by 9 bases and the J gene end by 6 bases; junction bases not matched to a gene: 15. CDR3 loop: CATTGSPGQGPGELFF. CDR3 DNA sequence: TGTGCCACCACGGGAAGTCCAGGACAGGGGCCCGGGGAGCTGTTTTTT.

This clonotype was counted between two and nine times. V gene TRBV10-3 combines with J gene TRBJ2-7, with D perhaps given as TRBD1 or TRBD2 (6 bases each). V was trimmed by 3 bases and J by 2 bases, leaving 14 bases between them. Looked up from germline, CDR1 is ENHRY and CDR2 is SYGVKD. CDR3 length equals 15 residues. This CDR3 is CAISDGSQGTYEQYF. CDR3 nucleotide sequence: TGTGCCATCAGTGACGGGAGCCAGGGGACCTACGAGCAGTACTTC.